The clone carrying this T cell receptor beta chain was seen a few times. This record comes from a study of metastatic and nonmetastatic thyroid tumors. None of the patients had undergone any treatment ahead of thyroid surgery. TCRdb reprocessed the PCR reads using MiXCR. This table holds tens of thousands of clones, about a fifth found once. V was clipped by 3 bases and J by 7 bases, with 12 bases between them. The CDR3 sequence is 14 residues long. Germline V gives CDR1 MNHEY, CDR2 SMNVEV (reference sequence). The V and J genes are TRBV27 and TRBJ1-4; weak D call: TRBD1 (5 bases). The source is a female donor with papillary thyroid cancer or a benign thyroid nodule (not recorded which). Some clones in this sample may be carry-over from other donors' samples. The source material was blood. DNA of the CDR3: TGTGCCAGCAGTTTGACAGTAAATGGTGAAAAACTGTTTTTT. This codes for CASSLTVNGEKLFF.